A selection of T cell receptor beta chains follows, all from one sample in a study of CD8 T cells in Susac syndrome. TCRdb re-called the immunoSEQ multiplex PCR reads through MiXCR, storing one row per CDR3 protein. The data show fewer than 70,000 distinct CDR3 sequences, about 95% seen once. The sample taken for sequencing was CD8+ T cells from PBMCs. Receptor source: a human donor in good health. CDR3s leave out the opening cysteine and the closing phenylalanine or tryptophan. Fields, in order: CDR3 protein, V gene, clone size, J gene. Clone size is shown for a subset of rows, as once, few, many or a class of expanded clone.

cdr3_aa: ASSSPREELF
v_call: TRBV12-3/TRBV12-4
clone_size: -
j_call: TRBJ2-2

cdr3_aa: SVNYRQGNYGYT
v_call: TRBV29-1
clone_size: -
j_call: TRBJ1-2

cdr3_aa: ASSRDRGVNTEAF
v_call: TRBV14
clone_size: -
j_call: TRBJ1-1

cdr3_aa: ASSPTGESTDTQY
v_call: TRBV7-9
clone_size: -
j_call: TRBJ2-3

cdr3_aa: ASSQDRALYGPQH
v_call: TRBV3-1
clone_size: -
j_call: TRBJ1-5

cdr3_aa: ASSQQSMGSPFNYGYT
v_call: TRBV4-1
clone_size: -
j_call: TRBJ1-2

cdr3_aa: SARPWGTSYEQY
v_call: TRBV20-1
clone_size: -
j_call: TRBJ2-7

cdr3_aa: ASSHVPNNEQF
v_call: TRBV5-4
clone_size: -
j_call: TRBJ2-1

cdr3_aa: ASSFIRGTYNEQF
v_call: TRBV5-8
clone_size: -
j_call: TRBJ2-1

cdr3_aa: ASSWSLNTGELF
v_call: TRBV7-9
clone_size: -
j_call: TRBJ2-2

cdr3_aa: ASSQDSTERQPQH
v_call: TRBV4-3
clone_size: -
j_call: TRBJ1-5

cdr3_aa: ASSLSRDNTEAF
v_call: TRBV7-9
clone_size: -
j_call: TRBJ1-1

cdr3_aa: ASSLNSNTEAF
v_call: TRBV7-3
clone_size: -
j_call: TRBJ1-1

cdr3_aa: ASSGRRRPGELF
v_call: TRBV7-9
clone_size: -
j_call: TRBJ2-2

cdr3_aa: ASAPLYGPRTPGSCF
v_call: TRBV23-1
clone_size: -
j_call: TRBJ2-2

cdr3_aa: ASSASRVSHEQY
v_call: TRBV9
clone_size: -
j_call: TRBJ2-7

cdr3_aa: ASSQDEVFSEAF
v_call: TRBV4-1
clone_size: -
j_call: TRBJ1-1

cdr3_aa: ASSLDGLGSFNQPQH
v_call: TRBV7-2
clone_size: -
j_call: TRBJ1-5

cdr3_aa: ANWRDLQPQH
v_call: TRBV23-1
clone_size: -
j_call: TRBJ1-5

cdr3_aa: ASSQLDRGHTGELF
v_call: TRBV4-1
clone_size: -
j_call: TRBJ2-2

cdr3_aa: ATSREKRGGQETQY
v_call: TRBV15
clone_size: -
j_call: TRBJ2-5

cdr3_aa: ATSDFGGGGEQF
v_call: TRBV24-1
clone_size: -
j_call: TRBJ2-1

cdr3_aa: ASNYGSSYNEQF
v_call: TRBV19
clone_size: -
j_call: TRBJ2-1

cdr3_aa: ASSLRGGDAGELF
v_call: TRBV4-1
clone_size: -
j_call: TRBJ2-2

cdr3_aa: ASRFTDTQY
v_call: TRBV13
clone_size: -
j_call: TRBJ2-3

cdr3_aa: ASSPSPADGELF
v_call: TRBV7-2
clone_size: -
j_call: TRBJ2-2

cdr3_aa: AWSLGGRETQY
v_call: TRBV30
clone_size: -
j_call: TRBJ2-5

cdr3_aa: ASSIGVGAAYEQY
v_call: TRBV9
clone_size: -
j_call: TRBJ2-7

cdr3_aa: ASSGETGELF
v_call: TRBV19
clone_size: -
j_call: TRBJ2-2

cdr3_aa: ASIRRGGMNTEAF
v_call: TRBV7-9
clone_size: -
j_call: TRBJ1-1

cdr3_aa: ASSSWTGEWDQPQH
v_call: TRBV7-2
clone_size: -
j_call: TRBJ1-5

cdr3_aa: ASSGFSGRAGEPYEQY
v_call: TRBV9
clone_size: -
j_call: TRBJ2-7

cdr3_aa: ATRDRLNGLTSNEQF
v_call: TRBV19
clone_size: -
j_call: TRBJ2-1

cdr3_aa: SARSDRAYEQY
v_call: TRBV20-1
clone_size: -
j_call: TRBJ2-7

cdr3_aa: ASSSEAPGTDTQY
v_call: TRBV12-3/TRBV12-4
clone_size: -
j_call: TRBJ2-3

cdr3_aa: ASSNVRGGSDNEQF
v_call: TRBV7-9
clone_size: -
j_call: TRBJ2-1

cdr3_aa: ASSQDSGNNSPLH
v_call: TRBV3-1
clone_size: -
j_call: TRBJ1-6

cdr3_aa: ASSFMDSATYEQY
v_call: TRBV27
clone_size: -
j_call: TRBJ2-7

cdr3_aa: SGRYRQGRGQPQH
v_call: TRBV20-1
clone_size: -
j_call: TRBJ1-5

cdr3_aa: ASSALAEKEQF
v_call: TRBV5-1
clone_size: -
j_call: TRBJ2-1

cdr3_aa: SVEGTGGRNGELF
v_call: TRBV29-1
clone_size: once
j_call: TRBJ2-2

cdr3_aa: ASSPLGPVNTDTQY
v_call: TRBV7-9
clone_size: -
j_call: TRBJ2-3

cdr3_aa: ASSTASGQETQY
v_call: TRBV6-2/TRBV6-3
clone_size: once
j_call: TRBJ2-5

cdr3_aa: ASSQVDEQF
v_call: TRBV7-9
clone_size: -
j_call: TRBJ2-1

cdr3_aa: ASSYSAGRRTYEQY
v_call: TRBV6-5
clone_size: -
j_call: TRBJ2-7

cdr3_aa: ASGEGTSGGTDTQY
v_call: TRBV7-9
clone_size: once
j_call: TRBJ2-3

cdr3_aa: ASRGTGGTGELF
v_call: TRBV4-2
clone_size: once
j_call: TRBJ2-2

cdr3_aa: ATSETNEQF
v_call: TRBV24-1
clone_size: -
j_call: TRBJ2-1

cdr3_aa: SVEGTGYNREQF
v_call: TRBV29-1
clone_size: -
j_call: TRBJ2-1

cdr3_aa: ASSRSPEETQY
v_call: TRBV4-3
clone_size: -
j_call: TRBJ2-5